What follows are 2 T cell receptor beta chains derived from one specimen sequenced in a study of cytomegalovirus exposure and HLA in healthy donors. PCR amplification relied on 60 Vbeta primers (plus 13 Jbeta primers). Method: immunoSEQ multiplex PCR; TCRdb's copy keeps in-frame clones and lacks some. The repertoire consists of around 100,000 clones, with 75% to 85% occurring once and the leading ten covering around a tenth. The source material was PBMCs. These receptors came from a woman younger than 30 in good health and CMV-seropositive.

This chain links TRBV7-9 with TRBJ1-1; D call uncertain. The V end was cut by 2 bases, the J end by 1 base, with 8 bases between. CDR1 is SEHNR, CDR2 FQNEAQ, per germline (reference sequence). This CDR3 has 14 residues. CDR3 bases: TGTGCCAGCAGCTTACCCCCAGGGAACACTGAAGCTTTCTTT. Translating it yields CASSLPPGNTEAFF.

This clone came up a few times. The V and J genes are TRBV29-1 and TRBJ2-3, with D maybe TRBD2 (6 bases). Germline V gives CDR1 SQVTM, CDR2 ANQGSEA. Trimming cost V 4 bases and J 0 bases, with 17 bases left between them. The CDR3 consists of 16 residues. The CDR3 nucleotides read TGCAGCGTTGGGGGGGTGTCAGGGACTAGCACAGATACGCAGTATTTT. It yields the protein CSVGGVSGTSTDTQYF.